This TCR beta chain was sequenced in a study of blood T cell repertoires in COVID-19. Study-level information: COVID-19 samples, acute and convalescent, were from the United States, Italy and Spain.

Trimming cost V 0 bases and J 1 base, with 8 bases left between them. Looked up from germline, CDR1 is SNHLY and CDR2 is FYNNEI. CDR3 length: 15 amino acids. Sequencing was performed with immunoSEQ multiplex PCR; in TCRdb, only in-frame clones are kept and a portion is missing. The sample lists about 340,000 clones; around 80% were seen once. Sequenced: peripheral blood. The receptor comes from a man aged 30 to 45 with active or convalescent COVID-19. This chain uses TRBV2 with TRBJ2-3; weak D call: TRBD2 (6 bases). CDR3 bases: TGTGCCAGCAGTGAAGCGTGGGGGGGCACAGATACGCAGTATTTT. Its protein product is CASSEAWGGTDTQYF.